A selection of T cell receptor beta chains follows, all from one sample in a study of neoadjuvant nivolumab and ipilimumab in lung cancer. TCRdb keeps only in-frame clones here, not all; method: immunoSEQ multiplex PCR. This table has tens of thousands of clones, approximately 80% appearing once. The sequences come from peripheral blood, collected before neoadjuvant nivolumab, alone or with ipilimumab. The receptors shown here come from an adult with non-small cell lung cancer. Each CDR3 is given with its conserved first and last residue. D genes are given only for firm matches. Some rows have no size entry. The others give once, few or many, or a class for an expanded clone.

v_gene	len	abundance	j_gene	d_gene	CDR3aa	CDR3nt
TRBV11-1	12	medium-sized	TRBJ1-4	.	CASSFRAEKLFF	TGTGCCAGCAGCTTCCGGGCTGAAAAACTGTTTTTT
TRBV7-2	15	.	TRBJ2-5	.	CASSLGRFRGETQYF	TGTGCCAGCAGCTTAGGACGGTTCAGGGGAGAGACCCAGTACTTC
TRBV11-2	17	.	TRBJ1-2	TRBD1	CASSLDQRTGAVYGYTF	TGTGCCAGCAGCTTAGATCAGAGGACAGGCGCTGTCTATGGCTACACCTTC
TRBV5-1	14	.	TRBJ2-7	.	CASSVRTDSYEQYF	TGCGCCAGCAGTGTGAGGACGGACTCCTACGAGCAGTACTTC
TRBV7-9	16	.	TRBJ1-3	TRBD1	CASSRTGGGSGNTIYF	TGTGCCAGCAGCAGAACAGGGGGAGGGTCTGGAAACACCATATATTTT
TRBV2	14	.	TRBJ2-6	.	CASLYVTGANVLTF	TGTGCCAGCTTGTACGTTACTGGGGCCAACGTCCTGACTTTC
TRBV2	14	.	TRBJ1-5	.	CASSEPQGSQPQHF	TGTGCCAGCAGTGAACCCCAGGGGAGTCAGCCCCAGCATTTT
TRBV27	13	.	TRBJ1-6	.	CASRGTPLAPLHF	TGTGCCAGCAGGGGGACTCCTCTCGCGCCCCTCCACTTT
TRBV10-3	14	.	TRBJ2-1	TRBD2	CAVLAGAGGNEQFF	TGTGCCGTCCTGGCAGGAGCGGGGGGGAATGAGCAGTTCTTC
TRBV5-1	15	.	TRBJ2-1	.	CASSSSVRSDNEQFF	TGCGCCAGCAGCTCCAGCGTTAGAAGTGATAATGAGCAGTTCTTC
TRBV19	15	.	TRBJ1-5	.	CASSIRAGEVQPQHF	TGTGCCAGTAGTATTAGGGCGGGCGAGGTGCAGCCCCAGCATTTT
TRBV5-1	15	once	TRBJ1-6	TRBD1	CASSPTGVDNSPLHF	TGCGCCAGCAGCCCAACAGGGGTCGATAATTCACCCCTCCACTTT
TRBV7-2	14	.	TRBJ2-1	TRBD2	CASTTSGGWDEQFF	TGTGCCAGCACCACTAGCGGGGGATGGGATGAGCAGTTCTTC
TRBV4-2	16	.	TRBJ1-1	.	CASSHGSGPLNTEAFF	TGTGCCAGCAGCCACGGATCCGGGCCCTTGAACACTGAAGCTTTCTTT
TRBV6-4	16	few	TRBJ2-2	TRBD1	CASSRTTGGGTGELFF	TGTGCCAGCAGCCGTACCACAGGGGGCGGCACCGGGGAGCTGTTTTTT
TRBV12-2	14	few	TRBJ2-1	.	CASRLGRGAYEQFF	TGTGCAAGTCGCTTAGGTCGGGGGGCCTATGAGCAGTTCTTC
TRBV7-2	15	.	TRBJ2-3	.	CASSLATASTDTQYF	TGTGCCAGCAGCTTAGCTACGGCGTCCACAGATACGCAGTATTTT
TRBV9	15	.	TRBJ1-3	TRBD1	CASSVTTGVGNTIYF	TGTGCCAGCAGCGTAACAACAGGGGTTGGAAACACCATATATTTT
TRBV27	16	few	TRBJ1-6	.	CASRPRGSSYNSPLHF	TGTGCCAGCCGCCCGCGGGGGAGCTCCTATAATTCACCCCTCCACTTT
TRBV7-3	14	few	TRBJ2-3	.	CASSPGFGRDTQYF	TGTGCCAGCAGCCCAGGTTTCGGGCGAGATACGCAGTATTTT
TRBV5-1	14	.	TRBJ1-3	.	CASRQGFSGNTIYF	TGCGCCAGCAGACAGGGTTTCTCTGGAAACACCATATATTTT
TRBV9	14	.	TRBJ2-7	TRBD2	CASSRLAGSAEQYF	TGTGCCAGCAGCAGACTAGCGGGGTCCGCCGAGCAGTACTTC
TRBV6-1	14	.	TRBJ1-2	TRBD1	CASSNRDRGGGYTF	TGTGCCAGCAGCAATAGGGACAGGGGAGGAGGCTACACCTTC
TRBV4-1	13	.	TRBJ1-1	.	CASSRQGGTEAFF	TGCGCCAGCAGCCGGCAGGGAGGGACTGAAGCTTTCTTT
TRBV29-1	11	.	TRBJ1-2	.	CSVRRVLGYTF	TGCAGCGTTAGGAGGGTATTAGGCTACACCTTC
TRBV11-2	15	.	TRBJ2-5	TRBD2	CASSKGTSGEETQYF	TGTGCCAGCAGTAAGGGGACTAGCGGGGAAGAGACCCAGTACTTC
TRBV7-9	11	few	TRBJ1-2	.	CASSLRDGYTF	TGTGCCAGCAGCCTCAGGGATGGCTACACCTTC
TRBV5-5	15	.	TRBJ2-3	.	CASSLEVRRADTQYF	TGTGCCAGCAGCTTAGAGGTCAGGAGGGCAGATACGCAGTATTTT
TRBV5-1	15	.	TRBJ1-2	TRBD1	CASLPSTGKNYGYTF	TGCGCCAGCCTTCCCTCGACAGGGAAAAACTATGGCTACACCTTC
TRBV5-5	15	.	TRBJ1-4	.	CASSLDWGADEKLFF	TGTGCCAGCAGCTTGGATTGGGGCGCAGATGAAAAACTGTTTTTT
TRBV29-1	13	.	TRBJ1-1	TRBD1	CSVGGGLSTEAFF	TGCAGCGTGGGAGGGGGCCTGAGCACTGAAGCTTTCTTT
TRBV4-1	17	.	TRBJ1-1	TRBD1	CASSQARTGPMNTEAFF	TGCGCCAGCAGCCAAGCACGGACAGGGCCAATGAACACTGAAGCTTTCTTT
TRBV5-1	16	.	TRBJ2-1	.	CASSLLGGSSYNEQFF	TGCGCCAGCAGCTTGTTAGGGGGAAGCTCCTACAATGAGCAGTTCTTC
TRBV19	18	.	TRBJ1-4	.	CASSIRFFWALLNEKLFF	TGTGCCAGTAGTATAAGGTTCTTTTGGGCACTCCTTAATGAAAAACTGTTTTTT
TRBV7-9	13	.	TRBJ1-2	.	CASSLRDSDGYTF	TGTGCCAGCAGCTTACGGGATAGCGACGGCTACACCTTC
TRBV13	13	.	TRBJ1-1	.	CASSLGWNTEAFF	TGTGCCAGCAGCTTAGGTTGGAACACTGAAGCTTTCTTT
TRBV5-1	16	.	TRBJ1-1	TRBD1	CASSLDGGRGHTEAFF	TGCGCCAGCAGCTTGGACGGCGGGAGGGGGCACACTGAAGCTTTCTTT
TRBV6-1	13	.	TRBJ2-7	.	CASIRDAAYEQYF	TGTGCCAGCATCCGGGACGCTGCCTACGAGCAGTACTTC
TRBV5-6	14	once	TRBJ2-5	TRBD1	CASSLPGGKETQYF	TGTGCCAGCAGTCTCCCAGGGGGTAAAGAGACCCAGTACTTC
TRBV9	15	.	TRBJ1-3	.	CASSVATGKGNTIYF	TGTGCCAGCAGCGTTGCTACAGGGAAGGGAAACACCATATATTTT
TRBV5-1	13	.	TRBJ2-5	.	CASSDGTKLPQYF	TGCGCCAGCAGCGACGGGACAAAGCTCCCCCAGTACTTC
TRBV28	15	once	TRBJ2-4	.	CASSLRTLAKNIQYF	TGTGCCAGCAGTTTACGCACGCTAGCCAAAAACATTCAGTACTTC
TRBV7-9	18	.	TRBJ2-3	TRBD2	CASSSPERGAGGTDTQYF	TGTGCCAGCAGCTCCCCGGAGCGGGGGGCTGGTGGCACAGATACGCAGTATTTT
TRBV5-5	15	few	TRBJ1-1	TRBD1	CASSLQGAGNTEAFF	TGTGCCAGCAGCTTACAGGGGGCTGGCAACACTGAAGCTTTCTTT
TRBV2	11	.	TRBJ2-2	.	CASSGYGELFF	TGTGCCAGCAGTGGGTACGGGGAGCTGTTTTTT
TRBV28	14	.	TRBJ1-3	TRBD1	CASRTGHSGNTIYF	TGTGCCAGCAGGACAGGGCACTCTGGAAACACCATATATTTT
TRBV11-3	13	.	TRBJ2-5	.	CASSRGSQETQYF	TGTGCCAGCAGCAGAGGGTCTCAAGAGACCCAGTACTTC
TRBV6-5	15	.	TRBJ2-7	.	CASRRQKRTPYEQYF	TGTGCCAGCAGGAGGCAGAAACGGACACCCTACGAGCAGTACTTC
TRBV19	16	.	TRBJ1-1	.	CASSRRLGEENTEAFF	TGTGCCAGTAGTAGACGGCTCGGGGAAGAGAACACTGAAGCTTTCTTT
TRBV29-1	15	.	TRBJ2-2	.	CSVDTGPRSTGELFF	TGCAGCGTTGATACCGGGCCTAGGAGCACCGGGGAGCTGTTTTTT
TRBV5-4	15	.	TRBJ2-4	TRBD2	CASSITSGEGNIQYF	TGTGCCAGCAGCATTACTAGCGGGGAGGGAAACATTCAGTACTTC